This passage covers 11 T cell receptor beta chains from one sample sequenced in a study of regulatory T cells in long-lasting Graves disease. Time point given: persistent/refractory GD, antithyroid drugs over 5 years with positive TRAb. Scientists built the TCR library using RNA that was extracted from PBMCs. Combining iRepertoire HTBI primers with Arm-PCR of CDR3 regions, the authors built TCR beta libraries. TCRdb redid the calling of the multiplex PCR reads with MiXCR, one entry per CDR3 protein. In the table there are under 450,000 distinct CDR3 sequences, about a quarter of which are singletons. Sequences were derived from peripheral blood mononuclear cells (PBMCs), sampled when the disease was refractory, from a patient treated with antithyroid drugs. Receptor source: a female donor with Graves disease.

This clonotype was found a few times. The chain couples TRBV18 to TRBJ2-4, with 12 bases matching TRBD2. The CDR3 spans 12 residues. After removal of 6 bases from V and 11 bases from J, the junction contained 2 bases not matched to a gene. Germline CDR1 and CDR2: KGHSH and LQKENI. The CDR3 spells CASSTSGSFQYF. CDR3 in DNA: TGTGCCAGCTCGACTAGCGGGAGTTTTCAGTACTTC.

The chain combines TRBV7-2 with TRBJ1-3; D might be TRBD1 (6 bases). Trimming took off 2 bases at V and 7 bases at J, with 12 bases between the two ends. The germline V gene encodes CDR1 SGHTA and CDR2 FQGNSA. This CDR3 region has 14 residues. As DNA, the CDR3 is TGTGCCAGCAGCTTAAATCCAGGGGCGAACACCATATATTTT. Protein sequence: CASSLNPGANTIYF.

The rearrangement uses TRBV4-1 and TRBJ2-6; no definite D call. The V gene lost 4 bases and the J gene lost 2 bases, with 15 bases spanning the gap. The CDR3 has 17 residues. In germline, CDR1 is MGHRA, CDR2 YSYEKL. The CDR3 region has the DNA TGCGCCAGCAGCCGTTTAGTAGCCGGAGCTGGGGCCAACGTCCTGACTTTC. Protein: CASSRLVAGAGANVLTF.

This clonotype occurred a few times. The V call is TRBV6-2 or TRBV6-3, the J call TRBJ1-3, with TRBD1 as a possible D gene (5 bases). CDR3 length: 15 residues. V was clipped by 7 bases and J by 0 bases, with 13 bases between them. CDR1 is MNHEY, CDR2 SVGEGT, per germline. CDR3 protein: CASNPQDISGNTIYF. In nucleotides, the CDR3 is TGTGCCAGCAACCCACAGGACATCTCTGGAAACACCATATATTTT.

This clonotype occurred many times. The chain recombines TRBV28 with TRBJ2-7; D might be TRBD1 (6 bases). Trimming cost V 6 bases and J 2 bases, with 11 bases left between them. This CDR3 spans 13 amino acids. CDR1 and CDR2 from the germline V gene are MDHEN and SYDVKM. The CDR3 coding sequence is TGTGCCAGCAGGGACCGGGACACCTACGAGCAGTACTTC. This codes for CASRDRDTYEQYF.

As for this clonotype: Just one base apart from a much larger clone, this may be a read error. The chain couples TRBV2 to TRBJ1-1, with D perhaps TRBD1 (6 bases). Germline values: CDR1 SNHLY, CDR2 FYNNEI. CDR3 length: 14 amino acids. V was shortened by 6 bases and J by 0 bases, with 11 bases between the two germline ends. CDR3 loop: CASRLDRMNTEAFF. In DNA, the CDR3 is TGTGCCAGCAGGCTGGACAGAATGAACACTGAAGCTTTCTTT.

This chain links TRBV5-1 with TRBJ2-7; D may be TRBD2 (6 bases). Germline loops: CDR1 SGHRS, CDR2 YFSETQ. The CDR3 is 14 amino acids. V was clipped by 0 bases and J by 4 bases, with 11 bases between them. CDR3 region: CASSLVAAGYEQYF. CDR3 in DNA: TGCGCCAGCAGCTTGGTAGCGGCCGGGTACGAGCAGTACTTC.

The sample holds many counts of this clonotype. The chain employs TRBV2 and TRBJ1-2; D may be TRBD1 (6 bases). CDR1 is SNHLY and CDR2 is FYNNEI in the germline V gene. This CDR3 spans 16 amino acids. V was shortened by 4 bases and J by 4 bases, with 19 bases between the two germline ends. CDR3 DNA: TGTGCCAGCAGTGGGACCGACCAGGGGCCTATCTATGGCTACACCTTC. Translating it yields CASSGTDQGPIYGYTF.

V and J are TRBV5-1 and TRBJ1-6, with 9 bases fitting TRBD1. The V gene's germline CDR1 is SGHRS and CDR2 YFSETQ. After removal of 3 bases from V and 8 bases from J, the junction contained 3 bases not matched to a gene. CDR3 size: 14 residues. The CDR3 spells CASSWGDRDSPLHF. The CDR3 nucleotides read TGCGCCAGCAGCTGGGGGGACAGGGATTCACCCCTCCACTTT. The entire variable domain, with the rest obtained from reference TRBV5-1 and TRBJ1-6, is as follows: KAGVTQTPRYLIKTRGQQVTLSCSPISGHRSVSWYQQTPGQGLQFLFEYFSETQRNKGNFPGRFSGRQFSNSRSEMNVSTLELGDSALYLCASSWGDRDSPLHFGNGTRLTVT.

This clonotype was recorded a few times. J is TRBJ1-1 and V is TRBV19, with D uncertain. The CDR3 totals 14 residues. Per germline, CDR1 LNHDA and CDR2 SQIVND (reference sequence). V lost 7 bases and J 5 bases, leaving 17 bases between the germline ends. The CDR3 sequence: CASTDGLRETEAFF. For the CDR3, the DNA is TGTGCCAGTACCGACGGGCTGAGGGAAACTGAAGCTTTCTTT.

This clonotype was counted only a few times. The chain joins TRBV6-1 to TRBJ2-2; 7 nucleotides match TRBD1. This CDR3 contains 16 residues. Germline values: CDR1 MNHNS, CDR2 SASEGT. V lost 5 bases to trimming and J lost 2 bases; unmatched junction nucleotides: 8. CDR3 sequence: CASSTYRGRNTGELFF. The CDR3 nucleotides are TGTGCCAGCAGTACCTACAGGGGCAGAAACACCGGGGAGCTGTTTTTT.